The 24 T cell receptor beta chains below come from one sample, sequenced in a study of blood T cell repertoires in COVID-19. Profiling relied on immunoSEQ multiplex PCR, and the TCRdb table lists in-frame clones only, not all of them. The table lists fewer than 95,000 clones, about two thirds of them singletons. The specimen sequenced was peripheral blood. All receptors come from a woman at least 80 years old with acute or convalescent COVID-19.

The rearrangement links TRBV18 to TRBJ2-1, with D maybe TRBD1 (6 bases). Germline V gene data show CDR1 as KGHSH and CDR2 as LQKENI. Trimming shortened V by 8 bases and J by 8 bases, and 13 bases separated the two germline ends. This CDR3 is built from 12 residues. This CDR3 reads CASQQGQDEQFF. The CDR3 bases are TGTGCCAGCCAACAGGGTCAGGATGAGCAGTTCTTC.

This clone was recorded once. The chain uses TRBV6-2 or TRBV6-3 and TRBJ2-7; the match to TRBD1 covers 8 bases. With 4 bases clipped from V and 1 base from J, the junction kept 3 bases outside the gene matches. Germline values: CDR1 MNHEY, CDR2 SVGEGT. CDR3 length: 14 residues. CDR3 in DNA: TGTGCCAGCAGTTCATGGACAGGGTCCTACGAGCAGTACTTC. Translation gives CASSSWTGSYEQYF.

The genes are TRBV19 and TRBJ1-5, with 7 bases identical to TRBD1. V trimming: 5 bases; J trimming: 6 bases; junction bases outside the gene matches: 10. CDR3 length: 15 residues. The V gene's germline CDR1 is LNHDA and CDR2 SQIVND (reference sequence). CDR3 DNA sequence: TGTGCCAGTAGTGGCCCGACAGGGTATGGTCAGCCCCAGCATTTT. Translated: CASSGPTGYGQPQHF.

This chain uses TRBV24-1 with TRBJ1-5, with 7 bases fitting TRBD1. After removal of 3 bases from V and 0 bases from J, the junction contained 4 bases not matched to a gene. This CDR3 contains 16 residues. CDR1 KGHDR and CDR2 SFDVKD come from the germline V gene. The CDR3 bases are TGTGCCACCAGTGATCCTACAGGGGATAGCAATCAGCCCCAGCATTTT. Translated: CATSDPTGDSNQPQHF.

The genes are TRBV18 and TRBJ1-1, with TRBD1 matching 7 bases. Germline CDR1 KGHSH, CDR2 LQKENI. This CDR3 is 14 amino acids long. After removal of 3 bases from V and 5 bases from J, the junction contained 6 bases not matched to a gene. The CDR3 region is CASSPPDRETEAFF. In DNA, the CDR3 is TGTGCCAGCTCACCTCCTGACAGGGAAACTGAAGCTTTCTTT.

This rearrangement joins TRBV7-8 to TRBJ1-6; TRBD1 agrees at 9 bases. Looked up from germline, CDR1 is SGHVS and CDR2 is FQNEAQ. The CDR3 runs to 15 residues. Unmatched junction bases numbered 0, after V lost 0 bases and J lost 6 bases. CDR3: CASSLAGQGNSPLHF. The CDR3 DNA is TGTGCCAGCAGCTTAGCGGGACAGGGTAATTCACCCCTCCACTTT.

This clone has a handful of counts. This sequence joins TRBV7-9 and TRBJ2-2; no definite D call. The V end was cut by 1 base, the J end by 7 bases, with 10 bases between. Germline values: CDR1 SEHNR, CDR2 FQNEAQ (reference sequence). The CDR3 length is 14 residues. CDR3 in amino acids: CASSLDDTLGELFF. The DNA of the CDR3 is TGTGCCAGCAGCTTAGATGACACCCTCGGGGAGCTGTTTTTT. Variable domain in full (rest from reference TRBV7-9 and TRBJ2-2): DTGVSQNPRHKITKRGQNVTFRCDPISEHNRLYWYRQTLGQGPEFLTYFQNEAQLEKSRLLSDRFSAERPKGSFSTLEIQRTEQGDSAMYLCASSLDDTLGELFFGEGSRLTVL.

The gene calls are TRBV18 and TRBJ2-3; 8 nucleotides line up with TRBD2. There are 16 residues in the CDR3. V was clipped by 3 bases and J by 0 bases; unmatched bases: 5. CDR1 is KGHSH, CDR2 LQKENI, per germline. The CDR3 sequence is CASSPEGLESTDTQYF. The CDR3 coding sequence is TGTGCCAGCTCACCGGAGGGACTAGAGAGCACAGATACGCAGTATTTT.

This clone was seen repeatedly, ten times or more. V and J are TRBV4-2 and TRBJ2-7, with 9 bases matching TRBD2. The ends lost 3 bases at V and 3 bases at J; junction bases unmatched: 6. Germline CDR1 is LGHNA and CDR2 is YNFKEQ. The CDR3 covers 15 residues. CDR3: CASSHESGGFYEQYF. In DNA form, the CDR3 reads TGTGCCAGCAGCCACGAAAGCGGGGGGTTCTACGAGCAGTACTTC.

This chain joins TRBV28 and TRBJ2-7; 7 bases fit TRBD1. This CDR3 comprises 13 residues. V lost 6 bases, J lost 2 bases, and 4 bases stayed unmatched. Per the germline V gene, CDR1 is MDHEN and CDR2 is SYDVKM. The DNA for the CDR3 is TGTGCCAGCAGCCCGACAGGGACCTACGAGCAGTACTTC. This encodes CASSPTGTYEQYF.

This clone appeared a single time. V and J are TRBV3-1 (or the pseudogene TRBV3-2) and TRBJ1-1; 7 positions agree with TRBD1. J gave up 0 bases and V 7 bases, and 8 bases lay outside the gene matches. The CDR3 has 15 residues. Per germline, CDR1 LGHDT and CDR2 YNNKEL (reference sequence). The CDR3 coding sequence is TGTGCCAGCATCTATCCGGGACAGTTGAACACTGAAGCTTTCTTT. Its translation: CASIYPGQLNTEAFF.

This clone has ten or more counts. The rearrangement links TRBV6-4 to TRBJ2-3; the match to TRBD2 covers 7 bases. From germline, CDR1 is MRHNA and CDR2 SNTAGT. The CDR3 consists of 14 residues. The trim removed 4 bases at V and 1 base at J, leaving 2 bases unmatched. As DNA, the CDR3 is TGTGCCAGCAGTGCGGGGGGTGGCACAGATACGCAGTATTTT. This codes for CASSAGGGTDTQYF.

The chain has TRBV5-1 and TRBJ2-5, with D unresolved. The CDR3 totals 14 residues. V shed 5 bases and J shed 1 base, with 12 bases lying between them. Germline CDR1 reads SGHRS; CDR2 reads YFSETQ. The CDR3 loop is CASSVGWSQETQYF. The DNA for the CDR3 is TGCGCCAGCAGTGTCGGGTGGAGCCAAGAGACCCAGTACTTC. The whole variable domain, filled in from reference TRBV5-1 and TRBJ2-5, reads KAGVTQTPRYLIKTRGQQVTLSCSPISGHRSVSWYQQTPGQGLQFLFEYFSETQRNKGNFPGRFSGRQFSNSRSEMNVSTLELGDSALYLCASSVGWSQETQYFGPGTRLLVL.

The chain uses TRBV25-1 and TRBJ2-5; maybe TRBD2 (5 bases). Germline loops: CDR1 MGHDK, CDR2 SYGVNS. V was shortened by 4 bases and J by 7 bases, with 16 bases between the two germline ends. This CDR3 is 14 amino acids long. The CDR3 spells CASSVTGSLATQYF. DNA for the CDR3: TGTGCCAGCAGTGTGACGGGAAGCCTGGCGACCCAGTACTTC.

The rearrangement joins TRBV18 to TRBJ2-5, with no clear D. Germline CDR1 KGHSH, CDR2 LQKENI. This CDR3 spans 11 amino acids. Trimming took 3 bases from V and 5 from J, leaving 4 bases between them. CDR3 sequence (DNA): TGTGCCAGCTCACCCGAGGAGACCCAGTACTTC. Translating gives CASSPEETQYF.

The chain uses TRBV9 and TRBJ2-2; D is ambiguous. The CDR3 runs to 13 residues. Germline CDR1 reads SGDLS; CDR2 reads YYNGEE. The V end lost 0 bases, the J end lost 6 bases, and 6 bases lay between the germline ends. The CDR3 is CASSVGLPGELFF. CDR3 coding DNA: TGTGCCAGCAGCGTAGGACTGCCCGGGGAGCTGTTTTTT.

This clone was found a few times. The chain combines TRBV7-8 with TRBJ2-1; 7 nucleotides match TRBD1. The CDR3 loop spans 18 amino acids. Germline CDR1 SGHVS, CDR2 FQNEAQ. The junction had 18 bases not matched to a gene; V was cut back by 1 base and J by 9 bases. The CDR3 sequence is CASSLEFLKGRGIGEQFF. As DNA, the CDR3 is TGTGCCAGCAGCTTAGAGTTTCTCAAGGGCAGGGGGATAGGTGAGCAGTTCTTC.

This clone has more than one count but fewer than ten. The chain carries TRBV5-4 and TRBJ1-6; a weak D match, TRBD1 (5 bases). V was cut by 3 bases and J by 0 bases, with 16 bases left in between. CDR1 and CDR2 (germline): SGHNT, YYREEE (reference sequence). This CDR3 spans 18 amino acids. DNA of the CDR3: TGTGCCAGCAGCTACAGACAGAACCCCAGCTCCTATAATTCACCCCTCCACTTT. This codes for CASSYRQNPSSYNSPLHF.

V gene TRBV5-4 combines with J gene TRBJ2-4; perhaps TRBD2 as D (5 bases). V was pared by 2 bases and J by 3 bases, with 9 bases between. Germline V gene sequence: CDR1 SGHNT, CDR2 YYREEE (reference sequence). CDR3 length equals 14 residues. This CDR3 is CASSFGLDKNIQYF. DNA of the CDR3: TGTGCCAGCAGCTTCGGACTTGACAAAAACATTCAGTACTTC.

The chain links TRBV20-1 to TRBJ1-1, with 7 bases that match TRBD1. V was clipped by 6 bases and J by 10 bases; unmatched bases: 5. The CDR3 loop spans 10 amino acids. Germline V gene sequence: CDR1 DFQATT, CDR2 SNEGSKA (reference sequence). The CDR3 sequence is CSAVGDRAFF. CDR3 in DNA: TGCAGTGCCGTTGGGGACAGAGCTTTCTTT.

A remark on this clone: The same CDR3 also results from other DNA sequences found in this sample. The chain has TRBV10-3 and TRBJ1-5; TRBD1 aligns across 7 bases. This CDR3 spans 14 amino acids. With V trimmed by 0 bases and J by 5 bases, 1 base remained unmatched. Germline assignment: CDR1 ENHRY and CDR2 SYGVKD. The CDR3 loop is CAISESGGHQPQHF. The CDR3, as DNA: TGTGCCATCAGTGAGTCAGGGGGCCATCAGCCCCAGCATTTT.

On this clone: The junction and the germline gene differ at one end; a read error may be behind it. This chain joins TRBV29-1 and TRBJ2-4, with TRBD1 as a possible D gene (5 bases). The CDR3 is 15 amino acids. Germline V gene sequence: CDR1 SQVTM, CDR2 ANQGSEA. The CDR3 region is CSVVYPLGAKNIQYF. The CDR3 coding sequence is TGCAGCGTTGTATATCCCCTAGGGGCCAAGAACATTCAGTACTTC. The whole variable domain, filled in from reference TRBV29-1 and TRBJ2-4, reads SAVISQKPSRDICQRGTSLTIQCQVDSQVTMMFWYRQQPGQSLTLIATANQGSEATYESGFVIDKFPISRPNLTFSTLTVSNMSPEDSSIYLCSVVYPLGAKNIQYFGAGTRLSVL.

The chain is built from TRBV6-4 and TRBJ2-1, with 14 nucleotides matching TRBD2. This CDR3 comprises 15 residues. The V gene's germline CDR1 is MRHNA and CDR2 SNTAGT. V shed 3 bases, J shed 9 bases, and the junction held 4 bases outside the gene matches. The CDR3 here is CASSETSGGAVEQFF. CDR3 nucleotides: TGTGCCAGCAGTGAGACTAGCGGGGGGGCCGTTGAGCAGTTCTTC.

V is TRBV11-3 and J is TRBJ1-2; D is unresolved. The CDR3 extends over 12 amino acids. The germline V gene has CDR1 SGHNT and CDR2 YENEEA. V was clipped by 0 bases and J by 5 bases, with 4 bases between them. The CDR3 DNA sequence: TGTGCCAGCAGCTTAGACGGGTATGGCTACACCTTC. Its translation: CASSLDGYGYTF. The complete variable domain, with remaining parts taken from reference TRBV11-3 and TRBJ1-2, reads EAGVVQSPRYKIIEKKQPVAFWCNPISGHNTLYWYLQNLGQGPELLIRYENEEAVDDSQLPKDRFSAERLKGVDSTLKIQPAELGDSAVYLCASSLDGYGYTFGSGTRLTVV.